This TCR beta chain comes out of a study of beta chain features in type 1 diabetes. Overall study findings and caveats: In comparison with healthy donors, patients had naive, central memory and Treg TCRB repertoires that appeared more similar.

Sequencing targeted expressed TCRB transcripts, as all isolated RNA had been reverse transcribed. Profiled with immunoSEQ multiplex PCR; TCRdb holds only in-frame clones, not every one. The sample holds almost 350,000 clones, less than 20% seen once. Comment on this clone: Its antigen remains unidentified.

The sequence came from a woman under 30 in good health. Material for sequencing was naive CD4+ T cells from blood.

The CDR3 sequence: CASSRVTGEADTQYF. CDR3 in DNA: TGTGCCAGCAGCCGCGTCACGGGTGAGGCCGATACGCAGTATTTT. The rearrangement joins TRBV13 to TRBJ2-3; no reliable D call. This CDR3 spans 15 amino acids. Germline assignment: CDR1 PRHDT and CDR2 FYEKMQ (reference sequence). Trimming shortened V by 5 bases and J by 6 bases, and 18 bases separated the two germline ends.